Each of the 32 T cell receptor beta chains below was sequenced from the same sample in a study of breast tumors, draining lymph nodes, adjacent tissues. TCRdb analysed the multiplex PCR reads with MiXCR anew, one entry per CDR3 protein. This table has about 47,000 distinct CDR3 sequences, roughly 23% appearing once. The sample taken for sequencing was breast tumor tissue. Receptors were obtained from a female donor with breast cancer. Some clones in this sample may be carry-over from other donors' samples.

On this clonotype: One junction end disagrees with the germline gene, perhaps due to a read error. The chain carries TRBV24-1 and TRBJ2-1; either TRBD1 or TRBD2 may supply D (5 bases each). The CDR3 length is 16 residues. The germline gives CDR1 KGHDR, CDR2 SFDVKD. CDR3 sequence: CATSESGTFSYNERFF. CDR3 bases: TGTGCCACCAGTGAGTCCGGGACGTTCTCCTACAATGAGCGGTTCTTC.

Ten or more counts support this clonotype. The CDR3 DNA is TGTGCCAGCAGCTTAACCCCGGACAGGGTAAACACCGGGGAGCTGTTTTTT. Protein sequence: CASSLTPDRVNTGELFF. The chain carries TRBV7-3 and TRBJ2-2; 8 nucleotides align to TRBD1. Losses at the gene ends were 0 bases for V and 2 bases for J; bases not matched to a gene: 5. The CDR3 is 17 amino acids. The V gene's germline CDR1 is SGHTA and CDR2 FQGTGA.

Many counts were recorded for this clonotype. The chain is built from TRBV2 and TRBJ2-3; D might be TRBD1 or TRBD2, each matching 6 bases. The CDR3 is made up of 15 amino acids. The germline gives CDR1 SNHLY, CDR2 FYNNEI. V lost 6 bases, J lost 4 bases, and 17 bases lay in between. The CDR3 DNA sequence: TGTGCCAGCAGACGACACAGGGAGGCGGCAGATACGCAGTATTTT. It codes for CASRRHREAADTQYF.

This clonotype was seen repeatedly, ten times or more. The chain couples TRBV4-2 to TRBJ1-2; D not resolved. V was shortened by 4 bases and J by 7 bases, with 16 bases between the two germline ends. This CDR3 has 14 residues. Germline V gives CDR1 LGHNA, CDR2 YNFKEQ. The chain's CDR3 is CASSPDGPGGGYTF. CDR3 sequence (DNA): TGTGCCAGCAGCCCTGACGGACCGGGCGGTGGCTACACCTTC.

This clonotype was recorded many times. The CDR3 nucleotides are TGTGCCAGCAGCCAACCTAAAGGGGTGGGCTACACCTTC. Protein sequence: CASSQPKGVGYTF. The gene calls are TRBV3-1 and TRBJ1-2; possibly TRBD1 for D (5 bases). Germline V lookup: CDR1 LGHDT, CDR2 YNNKEL (reference sequence). The CDR3 contains 13 residues. With 2 bases removed from V and 8 bases from J, the gap between germline ends came to 12 bases. Together with reference TRBV3-1 and TRBJ1-2, the CDR3 gives the full variable domain: DTAVSQTPKYLVTQMGNDKSIKCEQNLGHDTMYWYKQDSKKFLKIMFSYNNKELIINETVPNRFSPKSPDKAHLNLHINSLELGDSAVYFCASSQPKGVGYTFGSGTRLTVV.

This clonotype was observed many times. V is TRBV4-1 and J is TRBJ1-6; D remains ambiguous. Per germline, CDR1 MGHRA and CDR2 YSYEKL. V was clipped by 0 bases and J by 7 bases, with 10 bases between them. The CDR3 has 15 amino acids. CDR3 residues: CASSQERSGNSPLHF. The CDR3 region has the DNA TGCGCCAGCAGCCAAGAGCGGTCAGGCAATTCACCCCTCCACTTT.

At least ten counts were recorded for this clonotype. The chain uses TRBV6-2 or TRBV6-3 and TRBJ1-5, with 10 nucleotides matching TRBD1. The length of the CDR3 is 14 residues. J was trimmed by 2 bases and V by 5 bases; bases with no gene match: 0. Germline CDR1 and CDR2: MNHEY and SVGEGT. CDR3 coding DNA: TGTGCCAGCAGTGGGACAGGGGGCAATCAGCCCCAGCATTTT. It specifies CASSGTGGNQPQHF.

Sample share makes this clonotype medium-sized. The rearrangement joins TRBV9 to TRBJ1-2; no reliable D call. CDR3 length equals 13 residues. V was clipped by 0 bases and J by 8 bases, with 11 bases between them. CDR1 is SGDLS, CDR2 YYNGEE, per germline. The CDR3 spells CASSVGQRLGYTF. CDR3 DNA sequence: TGTGCCAGCAGCGTAGGGCAGAGACTAGGCTACACCTTC.

The J gene is TRBJ2-7, the V gene TRBV20-1; the match to TRBD2 covers 9 bases. Germline CDR1 is DFQATT and CDR2 is SNEGSKA (reference sequence). The CDR3 loop spans 14 amino acids. V gave up 5 bases and J gave up 2 bases; unmatched junction bases: 7. The CDR3 DNA follows: TGCAGTGCTCTAGCGGGACTCCCCACCTACGAGCAGTACTTC. Translation gives CSALAGLPTYEQYF.

In its sample, this clonotype was seen many times. The gene calls are TRBV24-1 and TRBJ1-4; D may be TRBD1 (6 bases). The CDR3 is 15 amino acids. Germline V gene data show CDR1 as KGHDR and CDR2 as SFDVKD. V lost 9 bases to trimming and J lost 3 bases, with 16 bases between them. The CDR3 region is CATLPHRAANEKLFF. In DNA form, the CDR3 reads TGTGCCACCCTACCCCACAGGGCAGCTAATGAAAAACTGTTTTTT.

This clonotype was recorded at least ten times. The chain links TRBV5-8 to TRBJ2-1; D call uncertain. Germline values: CDR1 SGHTS, CDR2 YDEGEE. CDR3 size: 14 residues. Trimming cost V 0 bases and J 3 bases, with 7 bases left between them. This CDR3 is CASSLGHSYNEQFF. CDR3 in DNA: TGTGCCAGCAGCTTGGGTCACAGCTACAATGAGCAGTTCTTC.

This clonotype was detected many times. The chain is built from TRBV27 and TRBJ2-3, with TRBD2 matching over 15 bases. This CDR3 is 19 amino acids long. Germline V gene lookup returns CDR1 MNHEY and CDR2 SMNVEV (reference sequence). The V segment lost 5 bases and the J segment 6 bases; nucleotides outside the gene matches: 15. CDR3 in amino acids: CASSPIGLAGGPPFDTQYF. CDR3 nucleotide sequence: TGTGCCAGCAGTCCCATCGGACTAGCGGGAGGGCCCCCTTTTGATACGCAGTATTTT.

The sample holds many counts of this clonotype. J is TRBJ1-5 and V is TRBV7-8; D call uncertain. Deletions cut 0 bases from V and 0 bases from J, with 15 bases between. The CDR3 is 18 amino acids. CDR1 and CDR2 from the germline V gene are SGHVS and FQNEAQ. CDR3 in amino acids: CASSLAPRRAGSNQPQHF. DNA of the CDR3: TGTGCCAGCAGCTTAGCGCCGAGGAGGGCGGGTAGCAATCAGCCCCAGCATTTT.

This clonotype has only a few counts. The chain couples TRBV24-1 to TRBJ2-6; no definite D call. This CDR3 contains 17 residues. Germline lookup yields CDR1 KGHDR and CDR2 SFDVKD. The V end lost 8 bases, the J end lost 0 bases, and 16 bases lay between the germline ends. The CDR3 sequence is CATTPGLSTSGANVLTF. DNA of the CDR3: TGTGCCACCACACCCGGATTATCCACCTCTGGGGCCAACGTCCTGACTTTC.

This clonotype has at least ten counts. The rearrangement links TRBV6-6 to TRBJ2-5; D is uncertain. The V gene lost 6 bases and the J gene lost 2 bases, with 13 bases spanning the gap. The CDR3 consists of 14 residues. Germline-derived CDR1 and CDR2 are MNHNY and SVGAGI (reference sequence). CDR3 protein: CASSSPEQQETQYF. CDR3 coding DNA: TGTGCCAGCAGCTCCCCAGAGCAGCAAGAGACCCAGTACTTC.

The chain has TRBV6-1 and TRBJ1-5; the D gene is possibly TRBD1 (6 bases). Trimming left V 5 bases short and J 2 bases short, with 7 bases between. The CDR3 is 13 residues long. CDR1 is MNHNS, CDR2 SASEGT, per germline. CDR3 in DNA: TGTGCCAGCAGTCCAGGGGGCAATCAGCCCCAGCATTTT. Its protein is CASSPGGNQPQHF.

This clonotype was counted ten times or more. This rearrangement joins TRBV7-8 to TRBJ2-7; D is possibly TRBD2 (5 bases). The CDR3 has 13 residues. V lost 5 bases, J lost 6 bases, and 14 bases lay in between. CDR1 is SGHVS, CDR2 FQNEAQ, per germline. CDR3 region: CASSPPRGSEQYF. The CDR3 region has the DNA TGTGCCAGCAGCCCCCCGAGAGGGAGCGAGCAGTACTTC.

Ten or more counts support this clonotype. The rearrangement uses TRBV7-9 and TRBJ1-2, with D unresolved. Trimming cost V 3 bases and J 4 bases, with 9 bases left between them. The CDR3 runs 13 residues. Per the germline V gene, CDR1 is SEHNR and CDR2 is FQNEAQ (reference sequence). CDR3 nucleotide sequence: TGTGCCAGCAGCTTCGAACCCAGCTATGGCTACACCTTC. Residues: CASSFEPSYGYTF. The full variable domain, completed using reference TRBV7-9 and TRBJ1-2, is DTGVSQNPRHKITKRGQNVTFRCDPISEHNRLYWYRQTLGQGPEFLTYFQNEAQLEKSRLLSDRFSAERPKGSFSTLEIQRTEQGDSAMYLCASSFEPSYGYTFGSGTRLTVV.

This clonotype was picked up many times. The rearrangement uses TRBV11-2 and TRBJ2-7; D not resolved. With 6 bases removed from V and 1 base from J, the gap between germline ends came to 10 bases. The V gene's germline CDR1 is SGHAT and CDR2 FQNNGV. The CDR3 sequence is 13 residues long. The CDR3 loop reads CASSWTESYEQYF. CDR3 nucleotides: TGTGCCAGCAGTTGGACGGAGTCCTACGAGCAGTACTTC.

This clonotype was recorded at least ten times. The chain carries TRBV15 and TRBJ2-1; tentatively, D is TRBD1 or TRBD2 (5 bases each). CDR3 length equals 14 residues. From germline, CDR1 is LNHNV and CDR2 YYDKDF (reference sequence). Trimming left V 5 bases short and J 2 bases short, with 10 bases between. CDR3 region: CATSDGGTYNEQFF. Here the CDR3 DNA reads TGTGCCACCAGCGATGGGGGTACCTACAATGAGCAGTTCTTC. The variable domain in full, with the rest retrieved from reference TRBV15 and TRBJ2-1, is DAMVIQNPRYQVTQFGKPVTLSCSQTLNHNVMYWYQQKSSQAPKLLFHYYDKDFNNEADTPDNFQSRRPNTSFCFLDIRSPGLGDTAMYLCATSDGGTYNEQFFGPGTRLTVL.

This clonotype came up many times. DNA of the CDR3: TGTGCCAGCAGTGAAGTAGGAGACTCCTACGAGCAGTACTTC. It codes for CASSEVGDSYEQYF. The chain couples TRBV6-1 to TRBJ2-7; no definite D call. This CDR3 has 14 residues. Germline CDR1 reads MNHNS; CDR2 reads SASEGT. V shed 1 base and J shed 0 bases, with 7 bases lying between them.

This clonotype counts as medium-sized. The chain employs TRBV2 and TRBJ2-7; D call uncertain. From germline, CDR1 is SNHLY and CDR2 FYNNEI. This CDR3 spans 13 amino acids. Trimming removed 6 bases from V and 0 bases from J, with 9 bases in between. The CDR3 sequence is CASSPRSSYEQYF. CDR3 nucleotides: TGTGCCAGCAGCCCACGGAGCTCCTACGAGCAGTACTTC.

This clonotype was seen ten or more times. The chain joins TRBV2 to TRBJ2-1, with a possible D match to TRBD2 (5 bases). Germline CDR1 and CDR2: SNHLY and FYNNEI. The V end was cut by 4 bases, the J end by 9 bases, with 13 bases between. The CDR3 has 13 amino acids. The CDR3 here is CASSAPDWVEQFF. The CDR3 nucleotides are TGTGCCAGCAGTGCCCCGGACTGGGTTGAGCAGTTCTTC.

This clonotype was seen at least ten times. The chain joins TRBV6-4 to TRBJ2-3; 9 bases map to TRBD2. Germline-derived CDR1 and CDR2 are MRHNA and SNTAGT. V was pared by 0 bases and J by 4 bases, with 2 bases of the junction left unmatched. The CDR3 runs to 15 residues. CDR3 amino acids: CASSDSRGGADTQYF. The CDR3, as DNA: TGTGCCAGCAGTGACTCGCGGGGGGGCGCAGATACGCAGTATTTT.

This clonotype appeared many times. This chain connects TRBV7-3 to TRBJ2-1; D is unresolved. From germline, CDR1 is SGHTA and CDR2 FQGTGA. The CDR3 contains 13 residues. V lost 4 bases, J lost 7 bases, and 11 bases lay in between. CDR3 bases: TGTGCCAGCAGCTACTCGGCTGGGAATGAGCAGTTCTTC. Its protein product is CASSYSAGNEQFF. The full variable domain, completed using reference TRBV7-3 and TRBJ2-1, is GAGVSQTPSNKVTEKGKYVELRCDPISGHTALYWYRQSLGQGPEFLIYFQGTGAADDSGLPNDRFFAVRPEGSVSTLKIQRTERGDSAVYLCASSYSAGNEQFFGPGTRLTVL.

This chain connects TRBV20-1 to TRBJ2-5, with a possible D match to TRBD2 (5 bases). The germline gives CDR1 DFQATT, CDR2 SNEGSKA (reference sequence). The ends were cut back, 6 bases at V and 5 bases at J, with 22 bases in the middle. The CDR3 is 15 residues long. CDR3 in amino acids: CSADTRGATPETQYF. The DNA of the CDR3 is TGCAGTGCCGACACCCGGGGTGCCACGCCGGAGACCCAGTACTTC.

Remarks on this clonotype: Just one base apart from a much larger clone, this may be a read error. The gene calls are TRBV19 and TRBJ1-3; the D is unclear. The germline V gene has CDR1 LNHDA and CDR2 SQIVND (reference sequence). The CDR3 is made up of 15 amino acids. The CDR3 coding sequence is TGTGTCAGTAGTCCCACCACCTCTTATGGAAACACCATATATTTT. Protein: CVSSPTTSYGNTIYF. The whole variable domain, remainder taken from reference TRBV19 and TRBJ1-3, is DGGITQSPKYLFRKEGQNVTLSCEQNLNHDAMYWYRQDPGQGLRLIYYSQIVNDFQKGDIAEGYSVSREKKESFPLTVTSAQKNPTAFYLCVSSPTTSYGNTIYFGEGSWLTVV.

The chain recombines TRBV19 with TRBJ1-6; D is possibly TRBD1 (6 bases). The CDR3 extends over 17 amino acids. Between the trimmed V and J ends, which lost 2 bases and 8 bases, there was a span of 19 bases. The V gene's germline CDR1 is LNHDA and CDR2 SQIVND (reference sequence). The CDR3 DNA follows: TGTGCCAGTAGTATATCCGCGGACCGGGACACCTATTCACCCCTCCACTTT. Residues: CASSISADRDTYSPLHF.

This clonotype was seen ten or more times. V and J are TRBV6-5 and TRBJ1-2, with D possibly being TRBD1 (5 bases). Germline V lookup: CDR1 MNHEY, CDR2 SVGAGI. V lost 6 bases, J lost 5 bases, and 13 bases lay in between. The CDR3 covers 13 residues. CDR3 amino acids: CASRAGTAYGYTF. CDR3 in DNA: TGTGCCAGCAGGGCCGGGACGGCGTATGGCTACACCTTC.

There are many counts of this clonotype. V is TRBV7-8 and J is TRBJ1-6, with 8 bases fitting TRBD1. V was pared by 5 bases and J by 8 bases, with 8 bases of the junction left unmatched. This CDR3 has 15 amino acids. Germline V gene sequence: CDR1 SGHVS, CDR2 FQNEAQ. The CDR3 here is CASSITGGFDSPLHF. DNA for the CDR3: TGTGCCAGCAGCATAACAGGGGGTTTCGATTCACCCCTCCACTTT. Full variable domain (remainder filled in from reference TRBV7-8 and TRBJ1-6): GAGVSQSPRYKVAKRGQDVALRCDPISGHVSLFWYQQALGQGPEFLTYFQNEAQLDKSGLPSDRFFAERPEGSVSTLKIQRTQQEDSAVYLCASSITGGFDSPLHFGNGTRLTVT.

CDR3 DNA: TGTGCCAGTACTTCAGGGTACACTGAAGCTTTCTTT. It translates to CASTSGYTEAFF. V usage is TRBV19 and J usage is TRBJ1-1, with a weak D call TRBD1 (5 bases). Germline-derived CDR1 and CDR2 are LNHDA and SQIVND (reference sequence). Trimming left V 7 bases short and J 3 bases short, with 9 bases between. This CDR3 comprises 12 residues.

This clonotype was seen many times. The chain is built from TRBV20-1 and TRBJ1-5; maybe TRBD1 (5 bases). Germline V CDR1 and CDR2: DFQATT, SNEGSKA (reference sequence). V was clipped by 6 bases and J by 9 bases, with 18 bases between them. The CDR3 extends over 13 amino acids. The CDR3 bases are TGCAGTGCCCGAAGCCCAGGGAATAGGCCCCAGCATTTT. Translating it yields CSARSPGNRPQHF.